This record covers a single TCR beta chain. Its antigen is as yet unknown. The data stem from a study of cytomegalovirus exposure and HLA in healthy donors. Overall study findings and caveats: A subsequent analysis found that TCR clusters from the first cohort also tended to co-occur in the approximately 130 validation repertoires, with 94% of cluster scores above 0. Listed as cytomegalovirus-associated were 150 or so TCR beta chains.

The CDR3 has 18 amino acids. V dropped 2 bases and J dropped 0; count of bases not matched to a gene: 8. Germline lookup yields CDR1 LNHNV and CDR2 YYDKDF (reference sequence). Method: immunoSEQ multiplex PCR; TCRdb's copy keeps in-frame clones and lacks some. The sample has around 350,000 clones, about nine tenths seen once. The chain carries TRBV15 and TRBJ2-3; the match to TRBD2 covers 10 bases. This clonotype was sampled from a woman under 30 in good health and CMV-seronegative. Sequencing was carried out using PBMCs. The DNA for the CDR3 is TGTGCCACCAGCAGACTGGCTAGCGGGAGAAAGAGCACAGATACGCAGTATTTT. As protein: CATSRLASGRKSTDTQYF.